The 17 T cell receptor beta chains below all came from one sample that was sequenced in a study of Ad26.COV2.S vaccination and SARS-CoV-2 variants. The assay was immunoSEQ multiplex PCR, and TCRdb's table has in-frame clones only and misses some. The sample shows hundreds of thousands of clones, about 90% of them seen only once. Sequences were derived from peripheral blood, sampled after recovery from COVID-19. These receptors were collected from a human donor who had recovered from COVID-19.

The chain employs TRBV11-2 and TRBJ2-3, with D possibly TRBD2 on 6 matching bases. From germline, CDR1 is SGHAT and CDR2 FQNNGV. The length of the CDR3 is 17 residues. Trimming removed 6 bases from V and 0 bases from J, with 19 bases in between. Written as DNA, the CDR3 is TGTGCCAGCAGTCTAGGGTGGGGGGACTCTAGCACAGATACGCAGTATTTT. Encoded protein: CASSLGWGDSSTDTQYF.

For the CDR3, the DNA is TGTGCCAGCATCAAGGGGGGGTCTGGAAACACCATATATTTT. The encoded protein is CASIKGGSGNTIYF. The chain combines TRBV6-6 with TRBJ1-3, with TRBD1 as a possible D gene (6 bases). Germline assignment: CDR1 MNHNY and CDR2 SVGAGI (reference sequence). V shed 7 bases and J shed 1 base, with 11 bases lying between them. This CDR3 has 14 amino acids.

J is TRBJ2-3 and V is TRBV4-3, with 10 nucleotides matching TRBD2. Germline-derived CDR1 and CDR2 are LGHNA and YSLEER. The length of the CDR3 is 15 residues. The V and J ends lost 0 bases and 6 bases, in that order; junction bases with no gene match: 3. The CDR3 bases are TGCGCCAGCAGCCAAGATCAAGCGGGGGGGGATACGCAGTATTTT. Translating it yields CASSQDQAGGDTQYF.

The chain uses TRBV3-1 (or the pseudogene TRBV3-2) and TRBJ2-1; no definite D call. The CDR3 totals 15 residues. Germline V lookup: CDR1 LGHDT, CDR2 YNNKEL (reference sequence). V gave up 2 bases and J gave up 0 bases, with 8 bases separating them. CDR3 loop: CASSQTEFSYNEQFF. The CDR3 coding sequence is TGTGCCAGCAGCCAAACAGAATTCTCCTACAATGAGCAGTTCTTC.

The J gene is TRBJ2-5, the V gene TRBV12-3 or TRBV12-4; D gene unclear. CDR3 size: 11 residues. Trimming took 5 bases from V and 5 from J, leaving 6 bases between them. The CDR3 here is CASSRYETQYF. DNA for the CDR3: TGTGCCAGCAGTCGCTATGAGACCCAGTACTTC.

The V call is TRBV3-1 (or the pseudogene TRBV3-2), the J call TRBJ2-5, with a tentative D call TRBD1 (6 bases). CDR1 is LGHDT and CDR2 is YNNKEL in the germline V gene (reference sequence). V dropped 0 bases and J dropped 4 bases, with 12 bases sitting between them. This CDR3 contains 15 residues. The CDR3 nucleotides are TGTGCCAGCAGCCAAGATGGGGGCAATCCAGAGACCCAGTACTTC. It specifies CASSQDGGNPETQYF.

In nucleotides, the CDR3 is TGTGCCAGCACCCGGGAGACTAACTATGGCTACACCTTC. Amino acids: CASTRETNYGYTF. V and J are TRBV5-6 and TRBJ1-2; D not certain. Germline V gene data show CDR1 as SGHDT and CDR2 as YYEEEE. The CDR3 contains 13 residues. V was pared by 6 bases and J by 0 bases, with 9 bases between.

This clone was picked up a small number of times. J is TRBJ1-4 and V is TRBV18; perhaps TRBD1 as D (5 bases). This CDR3 comprises 15 residues. Germline V lookup: CDR1 KGHSH, CDR2 LQKENI. V lost 3 bases to trimming and J lost 3 bases, with 11 bases between them. The CDR3 DNA is TGTGCCAGCTCACCGTCAGGGCAGCCTAATGAAAAACTGTTTTTT. As protein: CASSPSGQPNEKLFF. The full variable domain, completed using reference TRBV18 and TRBJ1-4, is NAGVMQNPRHLVRRRGQEARLRCSPMKGHSHVYWYRQLPEEGLKFMVYLQKENIIDESGMPKERFSAEFPKEGPSILRIQQVVRGDSAAYFCASSPSGQPNEKLFFGSGTQLSVL.

The rearrangement joins TRBV5-6 to TRBJ2-5, with D unresolved. V was shortened by 4 bases and J by 5 bases, with 15 bases between the two germline ends. The CDR3 consists of 14 residues. Germline V lookup: CDR1 SGHDT, CDR2 YYEEEE. CDR3 sequence reads: CASSPGAARETQYF. CDR3 bases: TGTGCCAGCAGCCCGGGCGCCGCGAGGGAGACCCAGTACTTC.

This clone occurred once. The chain carries TRBV5-1 and TRBJ1-1; the match to TRBD1 covers 10 bases. This CDR3 is 17 amino acids long. Germline CDR1 and CDR2: SGHRS and YFSETQ. With 4 bases clipped from V and 5 bases from J, the junction kept 14 bases outside the gene matches. CDR3 sequence reads: CASSDRDRGPGGTEAFF. The CDR3, as DNA: TGCGCCAGCAGCGACCGGGACAGGGGTCCTGGGGGGACTGAAGCTTTCTTT.

The J gene is TRBJ2-7, the V gene TRBV9; D not certain. The CDR3 has 11 amino acids. Trimming shortened V by 1 base and J by 1 base, and 0 bases separated the two germline ends. CDR1 is SGDLS and CDR2 is YYNGEE in the germline V gene. CDR3 protein: CASSVSYEQYF. DNA for the CDR3: TGTGCCAGCAGCGTATCCTACGAGCAGTACTTC.

V is TRBV6-6 and J is TRBJ1-1; tentatively, D is TRBD1 (5 bases). CDR3 length equals 14 residues. The germline V and J ends were trimmed by 8 bases and 5 bases, with 18 bases remaining between them. Germline V gene sequence: CDR1 MNHNY, CDR2 SVGAGI (reference sequence). The DNA for the CDR3 is TGTGCCAGCTCCTCGCGACAGATGGGGACTGAAGCTTTCTTT. It specifies CASSSRQMGTEAFF.

The CDR3 nucleotides read TGTGCCAGCAGCTTAGATGGGGAGCTGTTTTTT. Protein product: CASSLDGELFF. The genes are TRBV7-8 and TRBJ2-2; no firm D call. Looked up from germline, CDR1 is SGHVS and CDR2 is FQNEAQ. V was pared by 1 base and J by 8 bases, with 2 bases between. CDR3 length: 11 residues.

This chain joins TRBV11-2 and TRBJ2-1; perhaps D is TRBD1 or TRBD2 (6 bases each). V was trimmed by 0 bases and J by 15 bases, leaving 15 bases between them. The CDR3 is 13 amino acids. Germline values: CDR1 SGHAT, CDR2 FQNNGV. The CDR3 sequence is CASSLDVGGPTFF. CDR3 coding DNA: TGTGCCAGCAGCTTAGATGTAGGGGGGCCTACGTTCTTC.

This clone was counted a single time. The chain employs TRBV23-1 and TRBJ1-2; D not certain. TRBV23-1 is an open reading frame whose function is uncertain. Trimming took off 9 bases at V and 2 bases at J, with 10 bases between the two ends. The CDR3 has 12 residues. The CDR3 region is CARRHINYGYTF. As DNA, the CDR3 is TGCGCCAGGAGACACATAAACTATGGCTACACCTTC.

This chain connects TRBV11-2 to TRBJ2-3; TRBD2 matches at 7 bases. Germline CDR1 and CDR2: SGHAT and FQNNGV. The CDR3 spans 16 residues. Losses at the gene ends were 2 bases for V and 4 bases for J; bases not matched to a gene: 9. CDR3: CASSLSWRGSSDTQYF. DNA for the CDR3: TGTGCCAGCAGCTTATCCTGGCGGGGGTCATCAGATACGCAGTATTTT.

V usage is TRBV5-6 and J usage is TRBJ2-5; 7 bases agree with TRBD1. This CDR3 spans 13 amino acids. The ends lost 4 bases at V and 5 bases at J; junction bases unmatched: 5. The V gene's germline CDR1 is SGHDT and CDR2 YYEEEE. CDR3 DNA sequence: TGTGCCAGCAGCCGGGACAGCAGCGAGACCCAGTACTTC. It encodes CASSRDSSETQYF.